These T cell receptor beta chains were read from a single sample in a study of cytomegalovirus exposure and HLA in healthy donors. The data were produced by immunoSEQ multiplex PCR, yet TCRdb's version contains in-frame clones alone and is incomplete. The table lists around 140,000 clones, with under 2% in the top ten. Sequences were obtained from PBMCs. The receptors originated from a woman aged 45-59 years in good health and CMV-seronegative. The CDR3 runs from the conserved cysteine through the conserved F or W. The D gene is left open where the match is weak.

d_gene: TRBD2
v_gene: TRBV27
CDR3aa: CASSSPRTSATYEQYF

d_gene: TRBD1
v_gene: TRBV19
CDR3aa: CASTPPGQRNQPQHF

d_gene: -
v_gene: TRBV4-2
CDR3aa: CASSRSVQGEQYF

d_gene: -
v_gene: TRBV7-7
CDR3aa: CASSPYLGGSYEQYF

d_gene: -
v_gene: TRBV29-1
CDR3aa: CSVSVEKDQPQHF

d_gene: -
v_gene: TRBV7-9
CDR3aa: CASSLFERETQYF

d_gene: TRBD1
v_gene: TRBV2
CDR3aa: CASSAGQGRGNQPQHF

d_gene: TRBD1
v_gene: TRBV12-5
CDR3aa: CASGLVPRTGYGYTF

d_gene: -
v_gene: TRBV6-1
CDR3aa: CASSETSPTNSPLHF

d_gene: TRBD2
v_gene: TRBV19
CDR3aa: CASSLGLAGHTDTQYF

d_gene: TRBD1
v_gene: TRBV5-1
CDR3aa: CASTGQGASGYTF

d_gene: TRBD1
v_gene: TRBV30
CDR3aa: CAWGDRRDEQYF

d_gene: -
v_gene: TRBV28
CDR3aa: CASSFPGATNEKLFF

d_gene: TRBD1
v_gene: TRBV28
CDR3aa: CASSLGGQGASGLHF

d_gene: TRBD1
v_gene: TRBV7-2
CDR3aa: CASSSTPGQGYGYTF

d_gene: -
v_gene: TRBV7-2
CDR3aa: CASSLESGDTQYF

d_gene: TRBD2
v_gene: TRBV10-3
CDR3aa: CAISESWGGEQYF

d_gene: TRBD2
v_gene: TRBV10-3
CDR3aa: CAISDPVSSGGAGSYNEQFF

d_gene: TRBD1
v_gene: TRBV5-6
CDR3aa: CASSFGDSPYEQYF

d_gene: -
v_gene: TRBV29-1
CDR3aa: CSVDLGDSYNEQFF

d_gene: -
v_gene: TRBV6-5
CDR3aa: CASSYSSRSWTDTQYF

d_gene: TRBD1
v_gene: TRBV19
CDR3aa: CASSRTGRGSNQPQHF

d_gene: -
v_gene: TRBV30
CDR3aa: CAWSRTAYEQYF

d_gene: -
v_gene: TRBV4-1
CDR3aa: CASSQLEVAGDQPQHF

d_gene: TRBD1
v_gene: TRBV18
CDR3aa: CASSQSQGTYEQYF

d_gene: TRBD1
v_gene: TRBV4-2
CDR3aa: CASSQDTLTGVKLFF

d_gene: TRBD2
v_gene: TRBV18
CDR3aa: CASSLGTSGSSDNEQFF

d_gene: TRBD1
v_gene: TRBV9
CDR3aa: CASSGTGQFARGYTF

d_gene: -
v_gene: TRBV2
CDR3aa: CASSAWVSVEQYF

d_gene: TRBD1
v_gene: TRBV7-3
CDR3aa: CASSPGQGIETQYF

d_gene: TRBD2
v_gene: TRBV7-2
CDR3aa: CASSFSGLAGGYEQYF

d_gene: -
v_gene: TRBV10-3
CDR3aa: CAITSSGNTIYF

d_gene: -
v_gene: TRBV28
CDR3aa: CATQDTSSSPLHF

d_gene: -
v_gene: TRBV6-1
CDR3aa: CASSGQNTGELFF

d_gene: TRBD1
v_gene: TRBV5-1
CDR3aa: CASSSGQGNGVEQFF

d_gene: -
v_gene: TRBV9
CDR3aa: CASSATLGELFF

d_gene: -
v_gene: TRBV6-1
CDR3aa: CASTVRRYEAFF

d_gene: -
v_gene: TRBV28
CDR3aa: CASTLMADTGELFF

d_gene: -
v_gene: TRBV27
CDR3aa: CASSFGRTNTEAFF

d_gene: -
v_gene: TRBV6-5
CDR3aa: CASRSGGYYGYTF

d_gene: -
v_gene: TRBV7-7
CDR3aa: CASSSGARSYNEQFF

d_gene: -
v_gene: TRBV28
CDR3aa: CASNGQPSYSGANVLTF

d_gene: TRBD1
v_gene: TRBV2
CDR3aa: CASSDDRGRTEAFF

d_gene: -
v_gene: TRBV4-2
CDR3aa: CASSQAPYNEQFF

d_gene: TRBD1
v_gene: TRBV6-6
CDR3aa: CASRPGQGGTQYF

d_gene: TRBD2
v_gene: TRBV18
CDR3aa: CASSLLAGQSTDTQYF

d_gene: TRBD1
v_gene: TRBV6-1
CDR3aa: CAGSGTGSSYEQYF

d_gene: -
v_gene: TRBV19
CDR3aa: CASTREGGGRTEAFF

d_gene: -
v_gene: TRBV7-2
CDR3aa: CASSLDIGVTEAFF